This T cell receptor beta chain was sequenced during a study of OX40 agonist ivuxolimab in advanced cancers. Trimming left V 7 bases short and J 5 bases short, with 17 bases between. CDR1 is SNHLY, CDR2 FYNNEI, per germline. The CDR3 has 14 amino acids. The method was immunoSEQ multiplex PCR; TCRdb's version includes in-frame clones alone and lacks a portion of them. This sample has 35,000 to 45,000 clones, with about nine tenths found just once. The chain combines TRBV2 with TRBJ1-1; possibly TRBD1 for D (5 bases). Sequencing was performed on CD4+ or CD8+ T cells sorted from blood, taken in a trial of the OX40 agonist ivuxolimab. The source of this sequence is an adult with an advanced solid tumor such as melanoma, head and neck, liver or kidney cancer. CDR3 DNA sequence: TGTGCCAGCACTGAGGGGTTCGGGAATACTGAAGCTTTCTTT. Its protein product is CASTEGFGNTEAFF.